One sample yielded the 8 T cell receptor beta chains listed below, sequenced in a study of T cell responses to AZD1222 COVID-19 vaccine. Assay: immunoSEQ multiplex PCR; the TCRdb copy retains only in-frame clones and omits some. The sample has 120,000 to 150,000 clones, 89% seen once. Sequenced material: peripheral blood, taken on day 0 of AZD1222 vaccination. The receptor source for this set is an adult in good health.

The DNA for the CDR3 is TGTGCCAGCAGCCCATCCGGTGAGGGACGCACAGATACGCAGTATTTT. It translates to CASSPSGEGRTDTQYF. The V call is TRBV9, the J call TRBJ2-3, with D tentatively TRBD1 or TRBD2 (5 bases each). CDR3 length: 16 residues. The V end was cut by 4 bases, the J end by 1 base, with 16 bases between. The germline V gene encodes CDR1 SGDLS and CDR2 YYNGEE.

J is TRBJ2-7 and V is TRBV6-2 or TRBV6-3, with 13 bases aligning to TRBD2. Germline V CDR1 and CDR2: MNHEY, SVGEGT. There are 23 residues in the CDR3. V shed 6 bases and J 1 base; nucleotides not matched to a gene: 27. The CDR3 nucleotides are TGTGCCAGCAGCCTGTCTACCGGGACTAGCGGGATTATTCTCCCCCGAAAATCCTACGAGCAGTACTTC. It encodes CASSLSTGTSGIILPRKSYEQYF.

The V and J genes are TRBV19 and TRBJ1-6; D might be TRBD1 (5 bases). V lost 3 bases, J lost 5 bases, and 8 bases lay in between. Germline loops: CDR1 LNHDA, CDR2 SQIVND (reference sequence). The CDR3 covers 14 residues. The CDR3 is CASSIGDHNSPLHF. CDR3 in DNA: TGTGCCAGTAGTATTGGGGACCATAATTCACCCCTCCACTTT. The full variable domain, its missing parts supplied by reference TRBV19 and TRBJ1-6, is DGGITQSPKYLFRKEGQNVTLSCEQNLNHDAMYWYRQDPGQGLRLIYYSQIVNDFQKGDIAEGYSVSREKKESFPLTVTSAQKNPTAFYLCASSIGDHNSPLHFGNGTRLTVT.

This clone has only one observation. This chain connects TRBV27 to TRBJ1-6; 7 bases agree with TRBD1. The CDR3 has 16 amino acids. Germline V gene sequence: CDR1 MNHEY, CDR2 SMNVEV (reference sequence). V gave up 5 bases and J gave up 6 bases; unmatched junction bases: 10. CDR3 nucleotide sequence: TGTGCCAGCAGTCCCCGACCCGGGACAGCTAATTCACCCCTCCACTTT. Residues: CASSPRPGTANSPLHF.

This clone was seen a few times. The rearrangement uses TRBV19 and TRBJ1-2; D not resolved. This CDR3 comprises 14 residues. CDR1 LNHDA and CDR2 SQIVND come from the germline V gene (reference sequence). Trimming took off 2 bases at V and 5 bases at J, with 12 bases between the two ends. The CDR3 protein is CASSISIRRYGYTF. CDR3 DNA: TGTGCCAGTAGTATATCCATAAGGCGGTATGGCTACACCTTC. The whole variable domain, filled in from reference TRBV19 and TRBJ1-2, reads DGGITQSPKYLFRKEGQNVTLSCEQNLNHDAMYWYRQDPGQGLRLIYYSQIVNDFQKGDIAEGYSVSREKKESFPLTVTSAQKNPTAFYLCASSISIRRYGYTFGSGTRLTVV.

The V and J genes are TRBV19 and TRBJ2-3; the match to TRBD2 covers 7 bases. Germline V gene lookup returns CDR1 LNHDA and CDR2 SQIVND (reference sequence). CDR3 length equals 16 residues. The trim removed 3 bases at V and 0 bases at J, leaving 6 bases unmatched. CDR3 DNA sequence: TGTGCCAGTAGTATGTCGGCAGCGGGAAGCACAGATACGCAGTATTTT. It codes for CASSMSAAGSTDTQYF.

V and J are TRBV5-1 and TRBJ2-3; no firm D call. The CDR3 sequence is 13 residues long. CDR1 and CDR2 (germline): SGHRS, YFSETQ. Trimming took 4 bases from V and 4 from J, leaving 10 bases between them. The CDR3 sequence: CASSGEGPDTQYF. CDR3 DNA: TGCGCCAGCAGCGGTGAAGGTCCAGATACGCAGTATTTT. The complete variable domain, with remaining parts taken from reference TRBV5-1 and TRBJ2-3, reads KAGVTQTPRYLIKTRGQQVTLSCSPISGHRSVSWYQQTPGQGLQFLFEYFSETQRNKGNFPGRFSGRQFSNSRSEMNVSTLELGDSALYLCASSGEGPDTQYFGPGTRLTVL.

The chain uses TRBV2 and TRBJ2-1, with 7 bases matching TRBD2. J lost 4 bases, V lost 2 bases, and 8 bases had no gene match. Germline CDR1 reads SNHLY; CDR2 reads FYNNEI. The CDR3 loop spans 16 amino acids. CDR3 DNA: TGTGCCAGCAGTGAATGGGGTAGCGGGCCTTACAATGAGCAGTTCTTC. Protein sequence: CASSEWGSGPYNEQFF.